This section outlines one TCR beta chain sequence together with its context. Its target is unknown. The CDR3 is made up of 15 amino acids. V dropped 5 bases and J dropped 0 bases, with 11 bases sitting between them. Germline loops: CDR1 MNHNS, CDR2 SASEGT. This sample's time point: week 23, last vaccination. Each vaccine dose was 300 ug of mutant IDH1 20-mer peptide, with topical imiquimod. The repertoire was sequenced with immunoSEQ multiplex PCR; TCRdb's copy has only in-frame clones and lacks some. This sample carries approximately 82,000 clones, approximately 85% of them seen once, and the ten largest clones take 0.6% to 0.95%. This record comes from a study of a mutant IDH1 vaccine in newly diagnosed glioma. The wider study: The study started vaccination 4-6 weeks after radiotherapy alone, or with temozolomide cycles.

The study's findings and limits: Vaccination induced immune responses in approximately 93% of patients.

This chain joins TRBV6-1 and TRBJ2-4; D possibly corresponds to TRBD1 (5 bases). The specimen was PBMCs, collected from a glioma patient whose treatment included an IDH1 peptide vaccine. The clonotype was recovered from a woman aged 50 to 60 with glioma. For the CDR3, the DNA is TGTGCCAGCAGTCGGTTGACAGTAGCCAAAAACATTCAGTACTTC. It translates to CASSRLTVAKNIQYF.